One sample yielded the 30 T cell receptor beta chains listed below, sequenced in a study of T-cell memory formation after mild COVID-19. From the 5' RACE reads, TCRdb called clonotypes with MiXCR, one entry per CDR3 protein. The sample comprises under 400,000 distinct CDR3 sequences, about 21% of which are singletons, and about an eighth rests with the top ten. The sample consisted of PBMCs or a T cell subset sorted from them (not recorded which). These receptors were obtained from an adult woman who had mild COVID-19 (a few samples of this study predate the infection). Cell type and time point are not known.

This clonotype was detected only a few times. The chain couples TRBV7-9 to TRBJ2-1; D gene ambiguous. CDR1 SEHNR and CDR2 FQNEAQ come from the germline V gene (reference sequence). The CDR3 runs to 16 residues. Deletions cut 6 bases from V and 4 bases from J, with 19 bases between. As DNA, the CDR3 is TGTGCCAGCAGTTCAGGCCGGGCGGAGAGATACAATGAGCAGTTCTTC. This encodes CASSSGRAERYNEQFF.

This clonotype turned up a few times. The chain joins TRBV24-1 to TRBJ2-7; D is possibly TRBD2 (5 bases). Trimming removed 3 bases at V and 2 bases at J, with 13 bases between. CDR1 and CDR2 from the germline V gene are KGHDR and SFDVKD. The CDR3 spans 15 residues. CDR3 protein: CATSDTRNGAYEQYF. CDR3 in DNA: TGTGCCACCAGTGATACTCGGAACGGGGCCTACGAGCAGTACTTC.

This clonotype was seen at least ten times. V and J are TRBV12-3 or TRBV12-4 and TRBJ2-3, with a tentative D call TRBD1 (6 bases). CDR3 length: 13 amino acids. The V gene lost 5 bases and the J gene lost 9 bases, with 15 bases spanning the gap. CDR3: CASSLGQGHTQYF. The DNA for the CDR3 is TGTGCCAGCAGTCTTGGGCAGGGGCACACGCAGTATTTT.

In its sample, this clonotype was seen once. V and J are TRBV24-1 and TRBJ2-3; 14 bases line up with TRBD2. The V segment lost 5 bases and the J segment 6 bases; nucleotides outside the gene matches: 9. This CDR3 region has 17 residues. In germline, CDR1 is KGHDR, CDR2 SFDVKD. CDR3 sequence: CATSGTSGRKGADTQYF. The CDR3 bases are TGTGCCACCAGTGGGACTAGCGGGAGGAAGGGTGCGGATACGCAGTATTTT.

The chain employs TRBV12-3 or TRBV12-4 and TRBJ1-2; weak D call: TRBD1 (5 bases). Trimming removed 3 bases at V and 3 bases at J, with 14 bases between. The CDR3 spans 15 residues. The CDR3 DNA reads as TGTGCCAGCAGTTTCCGGCACCCGACAGACTATGGCTACACCTTC. It codes for CASSFRHPTDYGYTF.

This clonotype was counted a few times. This chain links TRBV20-1 with TRBJ2-3; a possible D gene is TRBD2 (6 bases). CDR3 size: 16 residues. Trimming removed 6 bases at V and 2 bases at J, with 21 bases between. Germline CDR1 is DFQATT and CDR2 is SNEGSKA (reference sequence). The CDR3 protein is CSAPGRAGTLTDTQYF. As DNA, the CDR3 is TGCAGTGCCCCAGGAAGGGCGGGGACTCTCACAGATACGCAGTATTTT.

Only a few counts were recorded for this clonotype. The chain joins TRBV4-2 to TRBJ2-7; tentative D call: TRBD2 (5 bases). The CDR3 length is 14 residues. The ends were cut back, 5 bases at V and 2 bases at J, with 13 bases in the middle. The germline CDR1 and CDR2 sequences are LGHNA and YNFKEQ. The DNA of the CDR3 is TGTGCCAGCAGCGGATATGGAGGTCCCTACGAGCAGTACTTC. This gives the protein CASSGYGGPYEQYF.

This clonotype has a handful of counts. The rearrangement links TRBV29-1 to TRBJ1-1; D uncertain. CDR1 and CDR2 from the germline V gene are SQVTM and ANQGSEA. V lost 3 bases and J lost 0, with 5 bases in between. The length of the CDR3 is 12 residues. The DNA of the CDR3 is TGCAGCGTTGACCCATTGAACACTGAAGCTTTCTTT. Its translation: CSVDPLNTEAFF.

V usage is TRBV29-1 and J usage is TRBJ1-1, with 7 bases aligning to TRBD1. The V segment lost 7 bases and the J segment 8 bases; nucleotides outside the gene matches: 4. CDR1 SQVTM and CDR2 ANQGSEA come from the germline V gene. The CDR3 length is 10 residues. CDR3 nucleotide sequence: TGCAGCGGGGGGACAGACGAAGCTTTCTTT. This codes for CSGGTDEAFF.

This clonotype was observed a few times. This chain connects TRBV7-9 to TRBJ2-1, with D uncertain. The V gene lost 5 bases and the J gene lost 5 bases, with 7 bases spanning the gap. CDR1 SEHNR and CDR2 FQNEAQ come from the germline V gene (reference sequence). The CDR3 is 12 amino acids. The CDR3 loop reads CASSNGNNEQFF. In nucleotides, the CDR3 is TGTGCCAGCAGCAATGGAAACAATGAGCAGTTCTTC.

This chain links TRBV24-1 with TRBJ1-2; perhaps TRBD1 as D (6 bases). Germline V CDR1 and CDR2: KGHDR, SFDVKD. V was trimmed by 4 bases and J by 5 bases, leaving 13 bases between them. The CDR3 length is 14 residues. In nucleotides, the CDR3 is TGTGCCACCAGTGACTCCGGGACACCTTATGGCTACACCTTC. It specifies CATSDSGTPYGYTF.

The rearrangement uses TRBV4-1 and TRBJ1-6, with a tentative D call TRBD1 (5 bases). Germline loops: CDR1 MGHRA, CDR2 YSYEKL. This CDR3 comprises 16 residues. Between the trimmed V and J ends, which lost 3 bases and 1 base, there was a span of 10 bases. This CDR3 is CASSQREGSYNSPLHF. Written as DNA, the CDR3 is TGCGCCAGCAGCCAGAGGGAGGGGTCCTATAATTCACCCCTCCACTTT.

This clonotype was observed a few times. This chain's CDR3 is CASSEAVGATEAFF. The CDR3 nucleotides read TGTGCCAGCAGTGAAGCCGTAGGGGCCACTGAAGCTTTCTTT. This rearrangement joins TRBV6-1 to TRBJ1-1, with D perhaps TRBD1 (5 bases). This CDR3 spans 14 amino acids. Per the germline V gene, CDR1 is MNHNS and CDR2 is SASEGT. Trimming removed 0 bases at V and 4 bases at J, with 9 bases between.

This rearrangement joins TRBV7-3 to TRBJ2-2; TRBD2 aligns across 11 bases. Unmatched junction bases numbered 6, after V lost 5 bases and J lost 4 bases. In germline, CDR1 is SGHTA, CDR2 FQGTGA. The CDR3 consists of 16 residues. The CDR3 sequence is CASSVTSGSPTGELFF. The DNA for the CDR3 is TGTGCCAGCAGCGTTACTAGCGGGAGTCCCACCGGGGAGCTGTTTTTT.

This chain joins TRBV6-5 and TRBJ1-2; tentatively, D is TRBD1 (6 bases). The CDR3 is 14 amino acids. CDR1 MNHEY and CDR2 SVGAGI come from the germline V gene. V gave up 7 bases and J gave up 3 bases, with 15 bases separating them. The chain's CDR3 is CASKLWGAHYGYTF. The DNA of the CDR3 is TGTGCCAGCAAACTTTGGGGGGCCCACTATGGCTACACCTTC.

The J gene is TRBJ2-7, the V gene TRBV27; 7 bases align to TRBD1. After removal of 7 bases from V and 4 bases from J, the junction contained 10 bases not matched to a gene. The CDR3 contains 14 residues. CDR1 and CDR2 (germline): MNHEY, SMNVEV (reference sequence). The CDR3 DNA reads as TGTGCCAGCACCCCGCCGGACAGGAGATACGAGCAGTACTTC. It yields the protein CASTPPDRRYEQYF.

This chain joins TRBV20-1 and TRBJ1-1; TRBD1 aligns across 10 bases. This CDR3 has 16 amino acids. Losses at the gene ends were 0 bases for V and 2 bases for J; bases not matched to a gene: 6. Per the germline V gene, CDR1 is DFQATT and CDR2 is SNEGSKA (reference sequence). CDR3 amino acids: CSARDRDRGANTEAFF. DNA for the CDR3: TGCAGTGCTAGAGACCGGGACAGGGGTGCCAACACTGAAGCTTTCTTT.

This clonotype was picked up a small number of times. V usage is TRBV12-3 or TRBV12-4 and J usage is TRBJ2-1; D might be TRBD1 or TRBD2, each matching 7 bases. V was clipped by 5 bases and J by 11 bases, with 16 bases between them. The CDR3 runs 13 residues. CDR3 DNA: TGTGCCAGCAGTACCTGGGACAGCGGGAAGCAGTTCTTC. Amino acid sequence: CASSTWDSGKQFF.

This clonotype has just a few counts. The genes are TRBV12-3 or TRBV12-4 and TRBJ2-5; TRBD1 aligns across 7 bases. This CDR3 region has 14 residues. V lost 1 base to trimming and J lost 3 bases; unmatched junction nucleotides: 2. The CDR3 loop is CASSLVTGEETQYF. The CDR3 bases are TGTGCCAGCAGTTTAGTTACAGGGGAAGAGACCCAGTACTTC.

The J gene is TRBJ2-2, the V gene TRBV7-6; TRBD2 aligns across 9 bases. With V trimmed by 4 bases and J by 3 bases, 6 bases remained unmatched. Germline V CDR1 and CDR2: SGHVS, FNYEAQ. The CDR3 has 16 amino acids. The CDR3 nucleotides read TGTGCCAGCAGCTCCGGGACTAGCCGACACACCGGGGAGCTGTTTTTT. Translation: CASSSGTSRHTGELFF. Full variable domain (missing parts from reference TRBV7-6 and TRBJ2-2): GAGVSQSPRYKVTKRGQDVALRCDPISGHVSLYWYRQALGQGPEFLTYFNYEAQQDKSGLPNDRFSAERPEGSISTLTIQRTEQRDSAMYRCASSSGTSRHTGELFFGEGSRLTVL.

This rearrangement joins TRBV24-1 to TRBJ2-2; 9 nucleotides align to TRBD1. The CDR3 has 17 amino acids. CDR1 is KGHDR and CDR2 is SFDVKD in the germline V gene. With V trimmed by 1 base and J by 1 base, 3 bases remained unmatched. CDR3 nucleotides: TGTGCCACCAGTGATTTAATGGGACAGGGGAACACCGGGGAGCTGTTTTTT. This gives the protein CATSDLMGQGNTGELFF.

This chain uses TRBV4-3 with TRBJ2-7; D gene ambiguous. The V gene's germline CDR1 is LGHNA and CDR2 YSLEER. There are 16 residues in the CDR3. V lost 3 bases to trimming and J lost 3 bases, with 18 bases between them. CDR3 region: CASSQFSGGDDYEQYF. As DNA, the CDR3 is TGCGCCAGCAGCCAGTTTTCAGGCGGAGACGACTACGAGCAGTACTTC.

This clonotype was seen a few times. The chain couples TRBV7-3 to TRBJ2-1; D uncertain. V was cut by 1 base and J by 10 bases, with 14 bases left in between. Germline V gene lookup returns CDR1 SGHTA and CDR2 FQGTGA. There are 14 residues in the CDR3. The CDR3 reads CASSLSRPGGEQFF. CDR3 nucleotide sequence: TGTGCCAGCAGCTTAAGCCGCCCAGGCGGAGAGCAGTTCTTC.

This clonotype was counted many times. The chain joins TRBV12-3 or TRBV12-4 to TRBJ2-1; 9 nucleotides line up with TRBD2. The CDR3 is 15 residues long. V was pared by 5 bases and J by 7 bases, with 9 bases of the junction left unmatched. Written as DNA, the CDR3 is TGTGCCAGCAGTCCGAGGGCTAGCGGGATGAATGAGCAGTTCTTC. Amino acid sequence: CASSPRASGMNEQFF.

This clonotype was counted between two and nine times. The DNA for the CDR3 is TGCGCCAGCGGGACTAGCGGGGAAACCGGGGAGCTGTTTTTT. This translates into CASGTSGETGELFF. The chain is built from TRBV5-1 and TRBJ2-2; 13 nucleotides line up with TRBD2. The CDR3 length is 14 residues. J lost 5 bases, V lost 7 bases, and 2 bases had no gene match. CDR1 SGHRS and CDR2 YFSETQ come from the germline V gene. The whole variable domain, remainder taken from reference TRBV5-1 and TRBJ2-2, is KAGVTQTPRYLIKTRGQQVTLSCSPISGHRSVSWYQQTPGQGLQFLFEYFSETQRNKGNFPGRFSGRQFSNSRSEMNVSTLELGDSALYLCASGTSGETGELFFGEGSRLTVL.

The table lists this clonotype with a few counts. This sequence joins TRBV6-6 and TRBJ2-1; 12 bases are shared with TRBD1. CDR1 is MNHNY and CDR2 is SVGAGI in the germline V gene (reference sequence). V lost 4 bases and J lost 8; bases outside the gene matches: 6. This CDR3 is built from 15 residues. The CDR3 loop is CASSSGQGAFYEQFF. The CDR3 DNA follows: TGTGCCAGCAGTTCGGGACAGGGGGCGTTTTATGAGCAGTTCTTC.

This clonotype was detected ten times or more. V gene TRBV4-3 combines with J gene TRBJ2-7; TRBD1 matches 8 bases. The CDR3 is 13 residues long. The V gene end was trimmed by 2 bases and the J gene end by 5 bases; junction bases not matched to a gene: 2. Germline CDR1 and CDR2: LGHNA and YSLEER. The CDR3: CASSQRTGNEQYF. The CDR3 DNA follows: TGCGCCAGCAGCCAACGGACAGGGAACGAGCAGTACTTC.

The V and J genes are TRBV7-2 and TRBJ1-5; D might be TRBD1 (6 bases). Trimming cost V 5 bases and J 7 bases, with 18 bases left between them. The CDR3 consists of 15 residues. Germline lookup yields CDR1 SGHTA and CDR2 FQGNSA. The CDR3: CASSARTGLGQPQHF. The DNA of the CDR3 is TGTGCCAGCAGCGCTCGTACAGGGTTAGGGCAGCCCCAGCATTTT.

This clonotype was counted at least ten times. Written as DNA, the CDR3 is TGCAGCGGAGCGGGAGGGGACACAGATACGCAGTATTTT. It specifies CSGAGGDTDTQYF. The chain recombines TRBV29-1 with TRBJ2-3; TRBD2 matches 10 bases. The CDR3 consists of 13 residues. V shed 7 bases and J 2 bases; nucleotides not matched to a gene: 3. Germline CDR1 reads SQVTM; CDR2 reads ANQGSEA.

This rearrangement joins TRBV7-8 to TRBJ2-5; 8 bases are a match to TRBD1. The trim removed 5 bases at V and 5 bases at J, leaving 7 bases unmatched. Germline CDR1 and CDR2: SGHVS and FQNEAQ. This CDR3 region has 14 residues. CDR3 DNA sequence: TGTGCCAGCAGCCCCCGGACAGGGTGGGAGACCCAGTACTTC. This translates into CASSPRTGWETQYF.